The next 20 T cell receptor beta chains were all read from a single sample in a study of blood T cell repertoires in COVID-19. Clones were sequenced by immunoSEQ multiplex PCR, and TCRdb holds only the in-frame ones, with some missing. The profile shows approximately 170,000 clones, approximately 75% of them singletons. The source material was peripheral blood. The receptors stem from a human donor in a cohort sampled during active COVID-19.

This chain uses TRBV5-4 with TRBJ2-4; TRBD1 is a possible D gene (6 bases). The germline V gene has CDR1 SGHNT and CDR2 YYREEE (reference sequence). V was shortened by 9 bases and J by 6 bases, with 16 bases between the two germline ends. The CDR3 covers 13 residues. The CDR3: CATNPGTRNIQYF. The CDR3 region has the DNA TGTGCCACGAATCCCGGGACACGAAACATTCAGTACTTC.

The rearrangement joins TRBV23-1 to TRBJ2-1, with 9 bases lining up with TRBD1. TRBV23-1 is an ORF for which the function is uncertain. The CDR3 totals 16 residues. With 4 bases clipped from V and 5 bases from J, the junction kept 9 bases outside the gene matches. The CDR3 DNA reads TGCGCCAGCAGTCTAGGAGCAGGGACAGGGCACAATGAGCAGTTCTTC. Its protein is CASSLGAGTGHNEQFF.

The chain uses TRBV7-3 and TRBJ2-1; unclear D gene. Trimming left V 4 bases short and J 0 bases short, with 10 bases between. Germline V gene lookup returns CDR1 SGHTA and CDR2 FQGTGA. The CDR3 has 15 residues. CDR3 nucleotide sequence: TGTGCCAGCAGCTCCTCATTCAGCTCCTACAATGAGCAGTTCTTC. Amino acid sequence: CASSSSFSSYNEQFF.

The chain combines TRBV19 with TRBJ2-1, with D possibly matching TRBD2 (5 bases). With 6 bases removed from V and 4 bases from J, the gap between germline ends came to 10 bases. Germline lookup yields CDR1 LNHDA and CDR2 SQIVND (reference sequence). The CDR3 spans 13 residues. DNA for the CDR3: TGTGCCAGTAGCTCGAGGGCGTACAATGAGCAGTTCTTC. This translates into CASSSRAYNEQFF.

The V gene is TRBV19, the J gene TRBJ1-2; no firm D call. CDR3 length: 13 amino acids. CDR1 and CDR2 (germline): LNHDA, SQIVND (reference sequence). The V end was cut by 5 bases, the J end by 8 bases, with 15 bases between. CDR3 sequence reads: CASSLDGKSGYTF. The CDR3 DNA sequence: TGTGCCAGTAGTCTGGACGGGAAAAGCGGCTACACCTTC.

The table lists this clone with a count of one. The CDR3 nucleotides read TGTGCCAGTAGTGGGGGGGCCGGGCAGGATACGCAGTATTTT. It is translated as CASSGGAGQDTQYF. The chain carries TRBV19 and TRBJ2-3, with D possibly being TRBD2 (7 bases). Germline V gene lookup returns CDR1 LNHDA and CDR2 SQIVND (reference sequence). This CDR3 spans 14 amino acids. The V end lost 5 bases, the J end lost 6 bases, and 15 bases lay between the germline ends.

This chain joins TRBV6-5 and TRBJ2-7, with a weak D call TRBD1 (5 bases). Germline CDR1 reads MNHEY; CDR2 reads SVGAGI. The CDR3 runs 15 residues. The ends were cut back, 6 bases at V and 6 bases at J, with 21 bases in the middle. Here the CDR3 reads CASRPGSLMGREQYF. The CDR3 bases are TGTGCCAGCAGGCCCGGGTCTTTAATGGGGCGCGAGCAGTACTTC.

This clone occurred a few times. This sequence joins TRBV9 and TRBJ2-5; D may be TRBD1 (5 bases). This CDR3 contains 15 residues. The germline CDR1 and CDR2 sequences are SGDLS and YYNGEE. V lost 4 bases to trimming and J lost 8 bases, with 21 bases between them. In nucleotides, the CDR3 is TGTGCCAGCAGCCAGACAGAACTCTCCTGGAGAACCCAGTACTTC. Translating it yields CASSQTELSWRTQYF.

The CDR3 protein is CASSLAQRTQYF. The CDR3 nucleotides read TGTGCCAGCAGCTTGGCTCAGAGGACGCAGTATTTT. The chain combines TRBV7-9 with TRBJ2-3; no definite D call. Germline loops: CDR1 SEHNR, CDR2 FQNEAQ (reference sequence). CDR3 length equals 12 residues. Between the trimmed V and J ends, which lost 3 bases and 9 bases, there was a span of 10 bases.

The chain has TRBV28 and TRBJ1-2, with D perhaps matching TRBD1 (5 bases). V dropped 2 bases and J dropped 5 bases, with 9 bases sitting between them. CDR1 and CDR2 from the germline V gene are MDHEN and SYDVKM. This CDR3 is built from 13 residues. CDR3 loop: CASSLQGSYGYTF. The CDR3 region has the DNA TGTGCCAGCAGTTTACAGGGCTCTTATGGCTACACCTTC.

This chain joins TRBV19 and TRBJ1-2, with 8 positions matching TRBD1. The CDR3 sequence is 15 residues long. Germline assignment: CDR1 LNHDA and CDR2 SQIVND (reference sequence). The ends lost 5 bases at V and 5 bases at J; junction bases unmatched: 10. In nucleotides, the CDR3 is TGTGCCAGTAGTCCTCCTCCCGACAGGGGTTATGGCTACACCTTC. Amino acid sequence: CASSPPPDRGYGYTF.

J is TRBJ2-2 and V is TRBV24-1; perhaps TRBD2 as D (6 bases). CDR3 length: 15 residues. Germline V gene sequence: CDR1 KGHDR, CDR2 SFDVKD. The germline V and J ends were trimmed by 4 bases and 4 bases, with 12 bases remaining between them. The CDR3 protein is CATSEGGIPTGELFF. The CDR3 DNA reads as TGTGCCACCAGTGAGGGGGGAATCCCCACCGGGGAGCTGTTTTTT.

The chain has TRBV13 and TRBJ2-7, with 9 positions matching TRBD1. The CDR3 has 16 amino acids. Germline V CDR1 and CDR2: PRHDT, FYEKMQ (reference sequence). The ends lost 5 bases at V and 4 bases at J; junction bases unmatched: 12. This CDR3 reads CASSLIRDRASYEQYF. Here the CDR3 DNA reads TGTGCCAGCAGCCTCATCCGGGACAGGGCCTCGTACGAGCAGTACTTC.

The chain employs TRBV10-3 and TRBJ1-1, with TRBD1 matching over 8 bases. V lost 8 bases to trimming and J lost 8 bases; unmatched junction nucleotides: 1. The CDR3 is made up of 10 amino acids. Germline-derived CDR1 and CDR2 are ENHRY and SYGVKD. DNA for the CDR3: TGTGCCATCGGGGACAGGGAAGCTTTCTTT. Amino acid sequence: CAIGDREAFF.

This rearrangement joins TRBV29-1 to TRBJ2-3; D is uncertain. Trimming took 4 bases from V and 2 from J, leaving 7 bases between them. This CDR3 has 12 residues. The V gene's germline CDR1 is SQVTM and CDR2 ANQGSEA. The CDR3: CSVVLITDTQYF. CDR3 coding DNA: TGCAGCGTTGTCCTTATCACAGATACGCAGTATTTT.

The chain has TRBV7-9 and TRBJ2-5; tentative D call: TRBD2 (6 bases). This CDR3 has 15 residues. Germline CDR1 reads SEHNR; CDR2 reads FQNEAQ (reference sequence). The ends were cut back, 4 bases at V and 6 bases at J, with 18 bases in the middle. As DNA, the CDR3 is TGTGCCAGCAGCTCCCGACAAGGCCGGGAGCAGACCCAGTACTTC. Translating it yields CASSSRQGREQTQYF.

V usage is TRBV15 and J usage is TRBJ1-1; D unresolved. V lost 3 bases, J lost 6 bases, and 17 bases lay in between. The V gene's germline CDR1 is LNHNV and CDR2 YYDKDF (reference sequence). The CDR3 contains 15 residues. CDR3: CATSRSLLAVAEAFF. CDR3 sequence (DNA): TGTGCCACCAGCAGGTCCCTACTTGCCGTCGCTGAAGCTTTCTTT.

This sequence joins TRBV4-3 and TRBJ1-2, with 7 bases aligning to TRBD1. Germline V gene data show CDR1 as LGHNA and CDR2 as YSLEER. This CDR3 region has 15 residues. V was clipped by 0 bases and J by 4 bases; unmatched bases: 5. The CDR3 DNA is TGCGCCAGCAGCCAAGAGGGACAGTTTTCCTATGGCTACACCTTC. This translates into CASSQEGQFSYGYTF.

The genes are TRBV20-1 and TRBJ1-2; no definite D call. V shed 7 bases and J shed 6 bases, with 3 bases lying between them. This CDR3 contains 8 residues. Germline CDR1 reads DFQATT; CDR2 reads SNEGSKA (reference sequence). The CDR3 loop reads CSVDGYTF. In nucleotides, the CDR3 is TGCAGTGTAGATGGCTACACCTTC.

This clone was recorded a few times. The chain has TRBV9 and TRBJ1-2; 12 bases fit TRBD1. CDR1 and CDR2 from the germline V gene are SGDLS and YYNGEE. With V trimmed by 7 bases and J by 8 bases, 6 bases remained unmatched. This CDR3 comprises 13 residues. CDR3 bases: TGTGCCAGCGAGGGACAGGGGGCGCGAGGCTACACCTTC. Translation: CASEGQGARGYTF.